Below are 6 T cell receptor beta chains sequenced from a single sample in a study of cytomegalovirus exposure and HLA in healthy donors. The data were produced by immunoSEQ multiplex PCR, yet TCRdb's version contains in-frame clones alone and is incomplete. The sample includes 130,000 or so clones, under 90% of them seen just once. The sample was PBMCs. The receptor set was obtained from a man between 25 and 39 years old in good health and CMV-seronegative.

In nucleotides, the CDR3 is TGTGCCAGTACAGGGGGATATGGCTACACCTTC. Its protein is CASTGGYGYTF. The chain is built from TRBV6-5 and TRBJ1-2; 8 nucleotides align to TRBD1. V shed 9 bases and J 5 bases; nucleotides not matched to a gene: 2. Germline CDR1 MNHEY, CDR2 SVGAGI. The CDR3 spans 11 residues.

This rearrangement joins TRBV25-1 to TRBJ2-2; the match to TRBD1 covers 9 bases. V gave up 10 bases and J gave up 6 bases; unmatched junction bases: 12. The CDR3 loop spans 15 amino acids. Germline loops: CDR1 MGHDK, CDR2 SYGVNS. The DNA of the CDR3 is TGTGCCACTCTCCCCCGGACAGGGGTGGCCGGGGAGCTGTTTTTT. Translating gives CATLPRTGVAGELFF.

The chain couples TRBV11-2 to TRBJ1-1; tentatively, D is TRBD1 (6 bases). The CDR3 sequence is 15 residues long. CDR1 and CDR2 from the germline V gene are SGHAT and FQNNGV. V lost 2 bases, J lost 2 bases, and 12 bases lay in between. The CDR3 DNA is TGTGCCAGCAGCTTATTGCGGGGGCAAAACACTGAAGCTTTCTTT. Translating gives CASSLLRGQNTEAFF. The variable domain in full, completed from reference TRBV11-2 and TRBJ1-1, reads EAGVAQSPRYKIIEKRQSVAFWCNPISGHATLYWYQQILGQGPKLLIQFQNNGVVDDSQLPKDRFSAERLKGVDSTLKIQPAKLEDSAVYLCASSLLRGQNTEAFFGQGTRLTVV.

This rearrangement joins TRBV6-1 to TRBJ1-2, with 8 bases fitting TRBD1. The CDR3 contains 17 residues. Germline CDR1 reads MNHNS; CDR2 reads SASEGT. V lost 1 base, J lost 0 bases, and 7 bases stayed unmatched. The CDR3 spells CASSEVPGQVPNYGYTF. CDR3 in DNA: TGTGCCAGCAGTGAAGTCCCGGGACAGGTCCCTAACTATGGCTACACCTTC.

This chain joins TRBV2 and TRBJ2-3; TRBD1 matches at 9 bases. The V and J ends lost 4 bases and 4 bases, in that order; junction bases with no gene match: 6. This CDR3 is 15 amino acids long. Germline CDR1 and CDR2: SNHLY and FYNNEI. Here the CDR3 DNA reads TGTGCCAGCAGTGCCCGGACAGGGGAGGCAGATACGCAGTATTTT. Its translation is CASSARTGEADTQYF.

The chain carries TRBV5-4 and TRBJ2-7, with 10 nucleotides matching TRBD1. The CDR3 is 14 amino acids. Germline assignment: CDR1 SGHNT and CDR2 YYREEE (reference sequence). Losses at the gene ends were 6 bases for V and 4 bases for J; bases not matched to a gene: 7. The CDR3 spells CASNPDRGTYEQYF. CDR3 sequence (DNA): TGTGCCAGCAACCCGGACAGGGGGACGTACGAGCAGTACTTC. The full variable domain, completed using reference TRBV5-4 and TRBJ2-7, is ETGVTQSPTHLIKTRGQQVTLRCSSQSGHNTVSWYQQALGQGPQFIFQYYREEENGRGNFPPRFSGLQFPNYSSELNVNALELDDSALYLCASNPDRGTYEQYFGPGTRLTVT.